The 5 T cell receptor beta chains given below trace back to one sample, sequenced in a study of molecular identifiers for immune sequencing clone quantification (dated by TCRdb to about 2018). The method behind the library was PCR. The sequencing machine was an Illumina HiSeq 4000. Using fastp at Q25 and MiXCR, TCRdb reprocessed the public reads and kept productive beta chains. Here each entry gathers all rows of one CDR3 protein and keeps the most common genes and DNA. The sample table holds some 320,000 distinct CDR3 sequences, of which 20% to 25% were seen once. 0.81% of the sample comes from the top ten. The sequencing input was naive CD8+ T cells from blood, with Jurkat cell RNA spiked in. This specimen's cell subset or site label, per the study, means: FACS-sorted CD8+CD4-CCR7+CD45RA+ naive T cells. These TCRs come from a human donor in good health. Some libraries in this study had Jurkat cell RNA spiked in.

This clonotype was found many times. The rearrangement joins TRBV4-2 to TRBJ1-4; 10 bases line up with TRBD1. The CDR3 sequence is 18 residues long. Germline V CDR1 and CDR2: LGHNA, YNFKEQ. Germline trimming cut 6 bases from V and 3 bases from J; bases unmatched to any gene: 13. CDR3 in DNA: TGTGCCAGCAGTGGACCGGACAGGGGGAAGATAGCTAATGAAAAACTGTTTTTT. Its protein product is CASSGPDRGKIANEKLFF.

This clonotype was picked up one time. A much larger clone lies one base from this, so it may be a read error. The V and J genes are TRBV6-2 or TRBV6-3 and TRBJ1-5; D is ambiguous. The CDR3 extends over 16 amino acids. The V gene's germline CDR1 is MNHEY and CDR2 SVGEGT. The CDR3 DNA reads TGTACCAGCAGCTCTTTTCGGAGGGTTGACAATCAGCCCCAGCATTTT. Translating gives CTSSSFRRVDNQPQHF.

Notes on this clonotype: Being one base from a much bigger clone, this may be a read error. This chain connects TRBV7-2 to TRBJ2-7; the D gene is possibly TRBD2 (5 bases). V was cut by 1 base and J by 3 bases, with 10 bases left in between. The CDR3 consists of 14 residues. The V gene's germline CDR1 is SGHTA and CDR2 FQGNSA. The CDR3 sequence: CASSLGGPRYEQYF. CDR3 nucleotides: TGTGCCAGCAGCTTAGGAGGGCCCCGCTACGAGCAGTACTTC.

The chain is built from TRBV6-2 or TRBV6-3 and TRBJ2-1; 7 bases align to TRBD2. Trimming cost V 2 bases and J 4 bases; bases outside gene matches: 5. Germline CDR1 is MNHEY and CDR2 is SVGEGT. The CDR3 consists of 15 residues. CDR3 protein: CASSYTGGYYNEQFF. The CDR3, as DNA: TGTGCCAGCAGTTACACCGGGGGGTATTACAATGAGCAGTTCTTC.

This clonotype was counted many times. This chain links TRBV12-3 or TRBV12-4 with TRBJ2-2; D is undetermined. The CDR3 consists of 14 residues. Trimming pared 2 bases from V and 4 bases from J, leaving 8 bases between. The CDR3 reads CASSLYLGTGELFF. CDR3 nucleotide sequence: TGTGCCAGCAGTTTATATCTCGGCACCGGGGAGCTGTTTTTT.